The 14 T cell receptor beta chains in this list originate from one sample, sequenced in a study of CD8 T cells in ankylosing spondylitis. In TCRdb, the 5' RACE reads were re-called with MiXCR into one record per CDR3 protein. The sample holds around 320,000 distinct CDR3 sequences, around 20% seen once. Specimen: blood, either unsorted or a sorted T cell fraction (not recorded which). The receptors come from a female donor with ankylosing spondylitis or in good health (not recorded which).

This clonotype came up a few times. The CDR3 reads CATSPTSGRGETQYF. CDR3 coding DNA: TGTGCCACCAGTCCGACTAGCGGGAGAGGAGAGACCCAGTACTTC. The V and J genes are TRBV15 and TRBJ2-5, with 12 bases fitting TRBD2. The trim removed 6 bases at V and 4 bases at J, leaving 6 bases unmatched. The CDR3 has 15 residues. CDR1 is LNHNV, CDR2 YYDKDF, per germline (reference sequence).

V usage is TRBV11-3 and J usage is TRBJ2-2; D possibly matches TRBD1 or TRBD2 (5 bases each). The V and J ends lost 3 bases and 4 bases respectively, with 18 bases between them. The CDR3 has 17 amino acids. Germline CDR1 is SGHNT and CDR2 is YENEEA. The DNA for the CDR3 is TGTGCCAGCAGCTTGGGGGAAGGGTCCTCCCTCACCGGGGAGCTGTTTTTT. Its translation: CASSLGEGSSLTGELFF. The full variable domain, completed using reference TRBV11-3 and TRBJ2-2, is EAGVVQSPRYKIIEKKQPVAFWCNPISGHNTLYWYLQNLGQGPELLIRYENEEAVDDSQLPKDRFSAERLKGVDSTLKIQPAELGDSAVYLCASSLGEGSSLTGELFFGEGSRLTVL.

J is TRBJ2-2 and V is TRBV12-5; D call uncertain. This CDR3 region has 12 residues. The germline CDR1 and CDR2 sequences are LGHNT and FRNRAP. V lost 5 bases and J lost 8, with 9 bases in between. The CDR3 is CASGEGRGELFF. DNA for the CDR3: TGTGCTAGTGGTGAAGGAAGGGGGGAGCTGTTTTTT.

This sequence joins TRBV3-1 and TRBJ2-1; 11 bases map to TRBD2. The CDR3 is 15 residues long. V gave up 1 base and J gave up 7 bases; unmatched junction bases: 3. Germline CDR1 LGHDT, CDR2 YNNKEL (reference sequence). DNA for the CDR3: TGTGCCAGCAGCCAAGTACTAGCGGGAGAAAATGAGCAGTTCTTC. This encodes CASSQVLAGENEQFF.

This clonotype was detected only a few times. J is TRBJ2-7 and V is TRBV20-1; 7 bases align to TRBD2. The V gene end was trimmed by 5 bases and the J gene end by 2 bases; junction bases not matched to a gene: 6. CDR3 length equals 13 residues. Germline V gene lookup returns CDR1 DFQATT and CDR2 SNEGSKA (reference sequence). The CDR3 loop reads CSAVASGAYEQYF. DNA for the CDR3: TGCAGTGCTGTAGCTAGCGGAGCCTACGAGCAGTACTTC.

This clonotype was found a few times. The chain couples TRBV6-2 or TRBV6-3 to TRBJ2-7, with 7 bases aligning to TRBD1. Germline CDR1 MNHEY, CDR2 SVGEGT. This CDR3 comprises 16 residues. Trimming removed 2 bases from V and 1 base from J; junction bases left unmatched: 8. CDR3: CASSYTLWTGSYEQYF. In DNA form, the CDR3 reads TGTGCCAGCAGTTACACCCTTTGGACAGGTTCCTACGAGCAGTACTTC.

This clonotype was counted between two and nine times. The chain carries TRBV7-9 and TRBJ1-2; TRBD1 aligns across 9 bases. This CDR3 has 14 residues. V lost 0 bases and J lost 6; bases outside the gene matches: 2. Per germline, CDR1 SEHNR and CDR2 FQNEAQ (reference sequence). CDR3 sequence: CASSLAGTGHGYTF. The DNA of the CDR3 is TGTGCCAGCAGCTTAGCAGGGACAGGGCATGGCTACACCTTC. The entire variable domain, with the rest obtained from reference TRBV7-9 and TRBJ1-2, is as follows: DTGVSQNPRHKITKRGQNVTFRCDPISEHNRLYWYRQTLGQGPEFLTYFQNEAQLEKSRLLSDRFSAERPKGSFSTLEIQRTEQGDSAMYLCASSLAGTGHGYTFGSGTRLTVV.

The chain links TRBV27 to TRBJ2-1; 11 nucleotides match TRBD2. The J segment lost 2 bases and the V segment lost 5 bases, leaving 14 bases of the junction unmatched. The CDR3 covers 19 residues. Looked up from germline, CDR1 is MNHEY and CDR2 is SMNVEV (reference sequence). CDR3 amino acids: CASSPHSRASGRTYNEQFF. CDR3 nucleotides: TGTGCCAGCAGTCCCCATAGCAGGGCTAGCGGGAGGACCTACAATGAGCAGTTCTTC.

V and J are TRBV7-2 and TRBJ2-7; D is undetermined. Trimming stripped 3 bases from V and 4 bases from J, with 13 bases between. Per the germline V gene, CDR1 is SGHTA and CDR2 is FQGNSA. This CDR3 is built from 14 residues. The CDR3 sequence is CASSFGQEKYEQYF. The CDR3, as DNA: TGTGCCAGCAGCTTCGGTCAGGAGAAATACGAGCAGTACTTC.

This clonotype has only a few counts. The rearrangement joins TRBV12-3 or TRBV12-4 to TRBJ2-7; D perhaps matches TRBD2 (6 bases). This CDR3 comprises 12 residues. Between the trimmed V and J ends, which lost 9 bases and 3 bases, there was a span of 12 bases. The chain's CDR3 is CASTSSVYEQYF. DNA for the CDR3: TGTGCCAGTACTAGCTCTGTCTACGAGCAGTACTTC.

V and J are TRBV5-1 and TRBJ2-1, with TRBD2 matching 12 bases. J lost 7 bases, V lost 4 bases, and 12 bases had no gene match. The germline gives CDR1 SGHRS, CDR2 YFSETQ. CDR3 length equals 17 residues. The CDR3 region is CASSPTLAGGPSNEQFF. DNA of the CDR3: TGCGCCAGCAGCCCGACTCTAGCGGGAGGGCCAAGTAATGAGCAGTTCTTC.

This clonotype has a handful of counts. J is TRBJ1-1 and V is TRBV12-3 or TRBV12-4; weak D call: TRBD1 (6 bases). Trimming took 3 bases from V and 1 from J, leaving 9 bases between them. This CDR3 comprises 14 residues. The CDR3 protein is CASSFQGSNTEAFF. In DNA, the CDR3 is TGTGCCAGCAGTTTTCAGGGGTCGAACACTGAAGCTTTCTTT.

The rearrangement links TRBV6-5 to TRBJ2-7; 7 bases agree with TRBD1. Unmatched junction bases numbered 11, after V lost 2 bases and J lost 7 bases. The CDR3 length is 15 residues. Germline loops: CDR1 MNHEY, CDR2 SVGAGI. The DNA of the CDR3 is TGTGCCAGCAGTTACCCACCCCGGACAGGTCGGGAGCAGTACTTC. Protein product: CASSYPPRTGREQYF.

The V call is TRBV18, the J call TRBJ1-1, with D possibly being TRBD1 (6 bases). V was trimmed by 1 base and J by 1 base, leaving 13 bases between them. The length of the CDR3 is 16 residues. CDR1 KGHSH and CDR2 LQKENI come from the germline V gene. The CDR3 DNA reads TGTGCCAGCTCACCACAAAGAACAGGGAGGAACACTGAAGCTTTCTTT. This sequence encodes CASSPQRTGRNTEAFF.